A selection of T cell receptor beta chains follows, all from one sample in a study. TCRdb re-called the RT-PCR reads with MiXCR, one entry per CDR3 protein. Of around 700,000 distinct CDR3 sequences listed, 14% are singletons. The sample taken for sequencing was memory CD4+ T cells from blood. These receptors all come from a female donor in good health, serving as a healthy control. CDR3s include the opening cysteine and the closing phenylalanine or tryptophan. The D gene is left open where the match is weak. Only part of the rows carry a size: once, few, many, or a class if the clone is expanded.

TRBJ1-2	TRBV20-1	.	.	CSASKGPTYGYTF	TGCAGTGCTAGTAAGGGCCCGACCTATGGCTACACCTTC
TRBJ2-5	TRBV29-1	many	TRBD1	CSVEGWQGALLTQYF	TGCAGCGTTGAAGGGTGGCAGGGGGCCCTGTTAACCCAGTACTTC
TRBJ2-3	TRBV27	.	.	CASSRSFSSTDTQYF	TGTGCCAGCAGTCGCTCCTTCTCCAGCACAGATACGCAGTATTTT
TRBJ2-6	TRBV29-1	few	.	CSVSNAGANVLTF	TGCAGCGTCTCCAACGCTGGGGCCAACGTCCTGACTTTC
TRBJ2-1	TRBV20-1	.	TRBD2	CSAPRKAGSYNEQFF	TGCAGTGCTCCCCGAAAAGCGGGGTCCTACAATGAGCAGTTCTTC
TRBJ2-3	TRBV4-1	.	.	CASSREMARDTQYF	TGCGCCAGCAGCCGGGAGATGGCGCGAGATACGCAGTATTTT
TRBJ1-4	TRBV20-1	.	.	CSARSGEDMRFF	TGCAGTGCTAGATCGGGGGAGGATATGAGGTTTTTT
TRBJ2-7	TRBV28	.	TRBD1	CASSPKGQGARDSEQYF	TGTGCCAGCAGTCCAAAGGGACAGGGGGCCCGGGATTCCGAGCAGTACTTC
TRBJ2-1	TRBV7-2	many	TRBD2	CASSSHSRLAGGNEQFF	TGTGCCAGCAGCTCACACTCAAGGCTAGCGGGAGGCAATGAGCAGTTCTTC
TRBJ2-7	TRBV4-3	.	TRBD2	CASSQALTSGSGRSYEQYF	TGCGCCAGCAGCCAAGCCTTGACTAGCGGGAGTGGGAGGTCCTACGAGCAGTACTTC
TRBJ2-3	TRBV27	.	.	CASSRKARDTQYF	TGTGCCAGCAGTCGCAAAGCTCGAGATACGCAGTATTTT
TRBJ1-5	TRBV12-3/TRBV12-4	few	.	CASSFWDHPVNQPQHF	TGTGCCAGCAGTTTTTGGGACCATCCCGTAAATCAGCCCCAGCATTTT
TRBJ1-2	TRBV19	few	.	CASSMGDTGYGYTF	TGTGCCAGTAGTATGGGAGACACCGGCTATGGCTACACCTTC
TRBJ2-7	TRBV6-5	few	.	CASARVRAYEQYF	TGTGCCAGCGCCCGGGTCAGGGCCTACGAGCAGTACTTC
TRBJ1-5	TRBV20-1	.	.	CSARDRPGNQPQHF	TGCAGTGCTAGAGATCGTCCAGGCAATCAGCCCCAGCATTTT
TRBJ2-3	TRBV5-1	many	TRBD2	CASSLDLAATDTQYF	TGCGCCAGCAGCTTGGACCTAGCGGCTACAGATACGCAGTATTTT
TRBJ1-2	TRBV4-2	.	.	CASSQGQVLEGYTF	TGTGCCAGCAGCCAAGGGCAGGTTTTAGAAGGCTACACCTTC
TRBJ2-5	TRBV7-2	.	TRBD2	CATSPREGVQETQYF	TGTGCCACCTCCCCCCGGGAGGGGGTACAAGAGACCCAGTACTTC
TRBJ2-2	TRBV5-1	.	TRBD1	CASSLWGQDTGELFF	TGCGCCAGCAGCTTGTGGGGACAGGATACCGGGGAGCTGTTTTTT
TRBJ2-5	TRBV11-2	.	TRBD1	CASSPGQGFWETQYF	TGTGCCAGCAGCCCCGGACAGGGGTTTTGGGAGACCCAGTACTTC
TRBJ2-5	TRBV6-2/TRBV6-3	few	.	CASSLRSGKETQYF	TGTGCCAGCAGTCTGCGAAGCGGAAAAGAGACCCAGTACTTC
TRBJ2-3	TRBV29-1	few	.	CSVAENTDTQYF	TGCAGCGTAGCCGAAAACACAGATACGCAGTATTTT
TRBJ2-7	TRBV20-1	.	.	CSAGSGAHYEQYF	TGCAGTGCAGGCTCGGGGGCGCACTACGAGCAGTACTTC
TRBJ2-2	TRBV20-1	many	TRBD1	CSVTGQANTGELFF	TGCAGTGTTACAGGACAGGCGAACACCGGGGAGCTGTTTTTT
TRBJ2-1	TRBV5-1	few	TRBD2	CASSLEGTTNEQFF	TGCGCCAGCAGCTTGGAAGGGACTACTAATGAGCAGTTCTTC
TRBJ2-7	TRBV4-3	.	.	CASSQVRGESEQYF	TGCGCCAGCAGCCAAGTGCGGGGCGAGAGCGAGCAGTACTTC
TRBJ2-6	TRBV14	.	.	CASSQVVANVLTF	TGTGCCAGCAGCCAAGTGGTGGCCAACGTCCTGACTTTC
TRBJ2-1	TRBV14	.	TRBD2	CASSQGTSGFREQFF	TGTGCCAGCAGCCAAGGGACTAGCGGGTTCCGTGAGCAGTTCTTC
TRBJ1-1	TRBV12-3/TRBV12-4	.	.	CASSLRWQLITFF	TGTGCCAGCAGTTTACGGTGGCAGTTGATAACTTTCTTT
TRBJ2-1	TRBV7-3	many	.	CASSPVSDYNEQFF	TGTGCCAGCAGCCCCGTTTCCGACTACAATGAGCAGTTCTTC